This is a list of T cell receptor beta chains from one sample in a study of identical twins. Using its own MiXCR run on the 5' RACE reads, TCRdb lists one record per CDR3 protein. The repertoire holds approximately 620,000 distinct CDR3 sequences, with about 9.4% as singletons. These data also featured in a second study, about yellow fever vaccine responses in identical twins.

The sample was PBMCs. All receptors derive from a woman aged 18-29 years in good health. Both conserved end residues are trimmed from each CDR3. Each record gives: CDR3 protein, V gene, clone size, J gene. Clone size, where shown, is once, few, many, or a class for clones that have expanded.

cdr3_aa: ASSYPGSGMSYEQY
v_call: TRBV6-2/TRBV6-3
clone_size: few
j_call: TRBJ2-7

cdr3_aa: ASTRDRGSNEQY
v_call: TRBV19
clone_size: few
j_call: TRBJ2-7

cdr3_aa: ASTHGGASSDTQY
v_call: TRBV5-1
clone_size: -
j_call: TRBJ2-3

cdr3_aa: ASSRTGSGELF
v_call: TRBV12-3/TRBV12-4
clone_size: many
j_call: TRBJ2-2

cdr3_aa: ASSHGGNGNEQY
v_call: TRBV7-8
clone_size: many
j_call: TRBJ2-7

cdr3_aa: ASSIGQGANNEQF
v_call: TRBV19
clone_size: few
j_call: TRBJ2-1

cdr3_aa: ATSRGPRQVSTDTQY
v_call: TRBV15
clone_size: few
j_call: TRBJ2-3

cdr3_aa: ASRRSATNEKLF
v_call: TRBV12-3/TRBV12-4
clone_size: -
j_call: TRBJ1-4

cdr3_aa: ASSLFLGSEQF
v_call: TRBV27
clone_size: few
j_call: TRBJ2-1

cdr3_aa: ASSQVSGGAYEQY
v_call: TRBV3-1
clone_size: -
j_call: TRBJ2-7

cdr3_aa: ASSAGSSGNTIY
v_call: TRBV7-8
clone_size: -
j_call: TRBJ1-3

cdr3_aa: ASSPTREINIQY
v_call: TRBV18
clone_size: few
j_call: TRBJ2-4

cdr3_aa: ASSKDDRGSHEQY
v_call: TRBV12-3/TRBV12-4
clone_size: -
j_call: TRBJ2-7

cdr3_aa: ASSRRSSYNEQF
v_call: TRBV7-3
clone_size: many
j_call: TRBJ2-1

cdr3_aa: SVTSGISYEQY
v_call: TRBV20-1
clone_size: -
j_call: TRBJ2-7

cdr3_aa: ASSQGQVAYEQY
v_call: TRBV4-1
clone_size: -
j_call: TRBJ2-7

cdr3_aa: ATSRAGSTPEQY
v_call: TRBV15
clone_size: -
j_call: TRBJ2-7

cdr3_aa: ASGRDGYTEAF
v_call: TRBV12-5
clone_size: -
j_call: TRBJ1-1

cdr3_aa: ASSLLQMRLADNYNEQF
v_call: TRBV11-1
clone_size: few
j_call: TRBJ2-1

cdr3_aa: ASSLAGTRGYEQY
v_call: TRBV13
clone_size: -
j_call: TRBJ2-7

cdr3_aa: ASSSQGLREKLF
v_call: TRBV28
clone_size: -
j_call: TRBJ1-4

cdr3_aa: ASSLAGIKNIQY
v_call: TRBV12-3/TRBV12-4
clone_size: many
j_call: TRBJ2-4

cdr3_aa: ASSDLPSEGSNTEAF
v_call: TRBV25-1
clone_size: few
j_call: TRBJ1-1

cdr3_aa: ASSTPPSRYNEQF
v_call: TRBV6-2/TRBV6-3
clone_size: many
j_call: TRBJ2-1

cdr3_aa: SARDQGIVYGYT
v_call: TRBV20-1
clone_size: -
j_call: TRBJ1-2

cdr3_aa: ASSLEGRLGGEKLF
v_call: TRBV7-2
clone_size: few
j_call: TRBJ1-4

cdr3_aa: ASRATTGIGELF
v_call: TRBV28
clone_size: many
j_call: TRBJ2-2

cdr3_aa: ASSQYVYEQF
v_call: TRBV16
clone_size: many
j_call: TRBJ2-1

cdr3_aa: ASSRGSIYGYT
v_call: TRBV3-1
clone_size: many
j_call: TRBJ1-2